This is a list of T cell receptor beta chains from one sample in a study of Graves' ophthalmopathy and Graves' hyperthyroidism. One entry per CDR3 protein, called by TCRdb with MiXCR from the multiplex PCR reads. The sample records about 240,000 distinct CDR3 sequences, about 46% being singletons. Sample: peripheral blood. These receptors were taken from an adult man with Graves' ophthalmopathy. Both conserved end residues are part of each CDR3. D genes are given only for firm matches. Expanded clones are given a class, and other clones once, few, many or no size at all.

J: TRBJ2-5; D: -; size: few; V: TRBV5-4; CDR3: CASSLIQGQETQYF; DNA: TGTGCCAGCAGCCTGATACAGGGACAAGAGACCCAGTACTTC
J: TRBJ1-1; D: TRBD1; size: -; V: TRBV2; CDR3: CASSARDRGPSEAFF; DNA: TGTGCCAGCAGTGCCCGGGACAGGGGCCCCTCTGAAGCTTTCTTT
J: TRBJ1-1; D: -; size: -; V: TRBV19; CDR3: CASSVTGFGPNEAFF; DNA: TGTGCCAGTAGTGTGACAGGATTCGGCCCGAATGAAGCTTTCTTT
J: TRBJ1-2; D: TRBD1; size: -; V: TRBV19; CDR3: CASSLPDRVYGYTF; DNA: TGTGCCAGTAGTCTCCCCGACAGGGTCTATGGCTACACCTTC
J: TRBJ2-5; D: TRBD2; size: few; V: TRBV9; CDR3: CASSVGASGGAAETQYF; DNA: TGTGCCAGCAGCGTAGGCGCTAGCGGGGGGGCCGCAGAGACCCAGTACTTC
J: TRBJ2-5; D: -; size: -; V: TRBV7-9; CDR3: CASSLGGGPGRETQYF; DNA: TGTGCCAGCAGCTTAGGGGGTGGACCCGGGCGAGAGACCCAGTACTTC
J: TRBJ1-5; D: -; size: -; V: TRBV10-1; CDR3: CAGSWPGQLTSNQPQHF; DNA: TGCGCCGGCAGTTGGCCTGGACAGCTGACAAGCAATCAGCCCCAACATTTT
J: TRBJ1-6; D: TRBD1; size: many; V: TRBV7-9; CDR3: CASSTGVYNSPLHF; DNA: TGTGCCAGCAGCACAGGGGTGTATAATTCACCCCTCCACTTT
J: TRBJ2-7; D: -; size: many; V: TRBV12-5; CDR3: CASGPTVYEQYF; DNA: TGTGCTAGTGGTCCCACCGTTTACGAGCAGTACTTC
J: TRBJ1-2; D: TRBD1; size: -; V: TRBV7-2; CDR3: CASSQEYGTGADGYTF; DNA: TGCGCCAGCAGCCAAGAATATGGGACAGGGGCAGATGGCTACACCTTC
J: TRBJ2-7; D: -; size: -; V: TRBV29-1; CDR3: CSVGLTGPDEQYF; DNA: TGCAGCGTTGGGTTAACGGGGCCCGACGAGCAGTACTTC
J: TRBJ1-6; D: -; size: -; V: TRBV6-1; CDR3: CASSYSAEGSPLHF; DNA: TGTGCCAGCAGTTACTCGGCGGAAGGGTCACCCCTCCACTTT
J: TRBJ2-2; D: TRBD1; size: once; V: TRBV10-3; CDR3: CASSLTGVNTGELFF; DNA: TGTGCCAGCAGCCTAACAGGGGTGAACACCGGGGAGCTGTTTTTT
J: TRBJ2-5; D: -; size: many; V: TRBV7-2; CDR3: CASSYSSGLRGETQYF; DNA: TGTGCCAGCAGCTACTCCAGCGGGCTCCGAGGGGAGACCCAGTACTTC
J: TRBJ1-3; D: -; size: -; V: TRBV7-9; CDR3: CASSLGTGGRNTIYF; DNA: TGTGCCAGCAGCTTAGGTACCGGTGGGAGAAACACCATATATTTT
J: TRBJ1-3; D: -; size: -; V: TRBV3-1; CDR3: CASSQDGGRTDF; DNA: TGTGCCAGCAGCCAAGACGGGGGGCGCACGGATTTT